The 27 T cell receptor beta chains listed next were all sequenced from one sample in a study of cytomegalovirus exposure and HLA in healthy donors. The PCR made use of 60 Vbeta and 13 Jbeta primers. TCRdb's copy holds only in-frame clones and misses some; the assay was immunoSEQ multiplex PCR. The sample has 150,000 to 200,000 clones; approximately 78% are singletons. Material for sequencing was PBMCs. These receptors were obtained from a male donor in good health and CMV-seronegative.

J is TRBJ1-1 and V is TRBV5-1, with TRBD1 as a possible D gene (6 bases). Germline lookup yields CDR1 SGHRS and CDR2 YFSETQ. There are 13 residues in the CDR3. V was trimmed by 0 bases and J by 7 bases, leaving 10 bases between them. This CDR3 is CASSLEGQSEAFF. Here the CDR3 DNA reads TGCGCCAGCAGCTTGGAAGGACAGAGTGAAGCTTTCTTT. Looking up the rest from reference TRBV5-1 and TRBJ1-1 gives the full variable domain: KAGVTQTPRYLIKTRGQQVTLSCSPISGHRSVSWYQQTPGQGLQFLFEYFSETQRNKGNFPGRFSGRQFSNSRSEMNVSTLELGDSALYLCASSLEGQSEAFFGQGTRLTVV.

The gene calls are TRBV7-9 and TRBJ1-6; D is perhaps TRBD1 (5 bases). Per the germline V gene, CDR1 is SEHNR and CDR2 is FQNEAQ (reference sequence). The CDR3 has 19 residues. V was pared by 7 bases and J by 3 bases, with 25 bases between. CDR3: CASKRGGITGTDYNSPLHF. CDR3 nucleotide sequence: TGTGCCAGCAAACGGGGGGGGATTACCGGGACGGACTATAATTCACCCCTCCACTTT.

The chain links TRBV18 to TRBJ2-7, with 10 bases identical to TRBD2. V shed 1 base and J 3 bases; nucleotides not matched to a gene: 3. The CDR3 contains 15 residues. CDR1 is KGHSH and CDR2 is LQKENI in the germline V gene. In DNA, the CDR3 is TGTGCCAGCTCACCACGCCCTAGCGGGAGCTACGAGCAGTACTTC. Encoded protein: CASSPRPSGSYEQYF.

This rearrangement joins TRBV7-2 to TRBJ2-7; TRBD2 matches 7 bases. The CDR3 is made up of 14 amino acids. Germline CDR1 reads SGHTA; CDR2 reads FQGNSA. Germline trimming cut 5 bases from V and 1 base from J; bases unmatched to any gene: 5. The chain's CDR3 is CASSGPGLSYEQYF. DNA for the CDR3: TGTGCCAGCAGCGGGCCGGGACTATCCTACGAGCAGTACTTC.

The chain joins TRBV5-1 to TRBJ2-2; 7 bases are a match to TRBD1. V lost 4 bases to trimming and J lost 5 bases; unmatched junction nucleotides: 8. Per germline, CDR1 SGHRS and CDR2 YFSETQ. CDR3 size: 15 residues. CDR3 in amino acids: CASSPGVTGTGELFF. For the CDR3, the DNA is TGCGCCAGCAGCCCGGGCGTGACAGGGACCGGGGAGCTGTTTTTT.

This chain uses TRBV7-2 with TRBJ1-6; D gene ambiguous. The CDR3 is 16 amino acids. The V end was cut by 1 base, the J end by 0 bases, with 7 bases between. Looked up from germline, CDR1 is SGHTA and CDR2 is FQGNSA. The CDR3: CASSLDMSSYNSPLHF. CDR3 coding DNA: TGTGCCAGCAGCTTAGATATGAGCTCCTATAATTCACCCCTCCACTTT.

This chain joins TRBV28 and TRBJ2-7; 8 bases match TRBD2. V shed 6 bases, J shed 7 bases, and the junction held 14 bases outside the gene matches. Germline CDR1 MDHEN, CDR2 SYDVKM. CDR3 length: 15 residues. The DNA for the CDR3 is TGTGCCAGCAGCCCATCCGGGCTAGCGGGCCGGGAGCAGTACTTC. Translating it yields CASSPSGLAGREQYF.

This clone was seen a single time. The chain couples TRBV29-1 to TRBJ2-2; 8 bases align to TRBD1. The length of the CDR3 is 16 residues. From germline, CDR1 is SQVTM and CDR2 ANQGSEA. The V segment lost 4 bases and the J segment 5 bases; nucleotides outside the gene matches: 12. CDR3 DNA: TGCAGCGTTGGCAGAAGGACAGGGAGTAAAACCGGGGAGCTGTTTTTT. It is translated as CSVGRRTGSKTGELFF.

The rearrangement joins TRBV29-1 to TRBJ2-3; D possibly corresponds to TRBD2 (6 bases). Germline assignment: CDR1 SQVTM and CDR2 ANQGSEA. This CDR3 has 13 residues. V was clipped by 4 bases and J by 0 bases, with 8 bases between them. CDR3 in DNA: TGCAGCGTTGTGGGGGGAAGCACAGATACGCAGTATTTT. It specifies CSVVGGSTDTQYF.

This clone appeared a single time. CDR3 residues: CAISEGQGEETQYF. The CDR3 nucleotides are TGTGCCATCAGTGAGGGACAGGGGGAAGAGACCCAGTACTTC. The chain joins TRBV10-3 to TRBJ2-5; 10 nucleotides agree with TRBD1. V shed 2 bases, J shed 3 bases, and the junction held 0 bases outside the gene matches. The CDR3 length is 14 residues. The germline gives CDR1 ENHRY, CDR2 SYGVKD.

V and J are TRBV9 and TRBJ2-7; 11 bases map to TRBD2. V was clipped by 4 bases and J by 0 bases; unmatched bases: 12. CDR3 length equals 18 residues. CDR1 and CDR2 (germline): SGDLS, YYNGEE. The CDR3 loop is CASSSQLAGAASSYEQYF. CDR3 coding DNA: TGTGCCAGCAGCTCCCAACTAGCGGGGGCCGCTAGCTCCTACGAGCAGTACTTC. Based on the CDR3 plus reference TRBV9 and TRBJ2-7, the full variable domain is DSGVTQTPKHLITATGQRVTLRCSPRSGDLSVYWYQQSLDQGLQFLIQYYNGEERAKGNILERFSAQQFPDLHSELNLSSLELGDSALYFCASSSQLAGAASSYEQYFGPGTRLTVT.

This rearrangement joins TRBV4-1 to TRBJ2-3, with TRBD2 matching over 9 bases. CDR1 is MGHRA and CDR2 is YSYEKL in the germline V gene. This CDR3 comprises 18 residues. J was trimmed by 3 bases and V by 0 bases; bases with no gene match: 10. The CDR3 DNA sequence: TGCGCCAGCAGCCAAGATTTGGCGGGGGGGTACACAACAGATACGCAGTATTTT. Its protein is CASSQDLAGGYTTDTQYF.

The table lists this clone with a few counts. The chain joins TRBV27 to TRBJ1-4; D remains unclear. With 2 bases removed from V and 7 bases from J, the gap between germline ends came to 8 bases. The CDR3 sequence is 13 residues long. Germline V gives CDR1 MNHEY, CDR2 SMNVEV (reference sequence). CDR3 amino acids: CASSLTVGEKLFF. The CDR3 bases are TGTGCCAGCAGTTTAACAGTTGGTGAAAAACTGTTTTTT.

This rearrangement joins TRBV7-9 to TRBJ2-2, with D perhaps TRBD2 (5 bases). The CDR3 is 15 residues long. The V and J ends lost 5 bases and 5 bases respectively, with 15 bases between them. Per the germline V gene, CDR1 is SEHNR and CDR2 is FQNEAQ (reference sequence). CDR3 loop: CASSPAAPGTGELFF. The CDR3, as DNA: TGTGCCAGCAGCCCAGCGGCCCCGGGAACCGGGGAGCTGTTTTTT.

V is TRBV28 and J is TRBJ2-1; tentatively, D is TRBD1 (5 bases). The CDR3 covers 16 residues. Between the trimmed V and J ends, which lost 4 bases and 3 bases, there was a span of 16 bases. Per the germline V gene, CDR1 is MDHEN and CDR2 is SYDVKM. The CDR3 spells CASSSQRQGVYNEQFF. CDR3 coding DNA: TGTGCCAGCAGTTCGCAACGTCAAGGGGTCTACAATGAGCAGTTCTTC.

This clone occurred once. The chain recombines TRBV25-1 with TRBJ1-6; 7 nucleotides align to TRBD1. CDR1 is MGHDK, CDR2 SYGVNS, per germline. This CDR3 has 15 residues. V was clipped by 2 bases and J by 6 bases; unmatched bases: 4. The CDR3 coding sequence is TGTGCCAGCAGTGAAGCGACAGGGACTAATTCACCCCTCCACTTT. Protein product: CASSEATGTNSPLHF.

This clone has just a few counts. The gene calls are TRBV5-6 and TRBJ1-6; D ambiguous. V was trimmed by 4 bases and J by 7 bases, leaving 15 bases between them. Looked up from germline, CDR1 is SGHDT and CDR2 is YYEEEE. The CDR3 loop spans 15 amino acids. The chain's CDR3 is CASSPWPGSNSPLHF. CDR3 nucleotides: TGTGCCAGCAGCCCCTGGCCGGGGTCGAATTCACCCCTCCACTTT.

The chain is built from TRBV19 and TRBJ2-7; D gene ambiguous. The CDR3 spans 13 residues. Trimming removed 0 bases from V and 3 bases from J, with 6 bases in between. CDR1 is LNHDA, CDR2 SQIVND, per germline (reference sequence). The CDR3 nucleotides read TGTGCCAGTAGTATAGATAAGAGCTACGAGCAGTACTTC. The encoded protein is CASSIDKSYEQYF. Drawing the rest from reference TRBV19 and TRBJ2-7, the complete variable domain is DGGITQSPKYLFRKEGQNVTLSCEQNLNHDAMYWYRQDPGQGLRLIYYSQIVNDFQKGDIAEGYSVSREKKESFPLTVTSAQKNPTAFYLCASSIDKSYEQYFGPGTRLTVT.

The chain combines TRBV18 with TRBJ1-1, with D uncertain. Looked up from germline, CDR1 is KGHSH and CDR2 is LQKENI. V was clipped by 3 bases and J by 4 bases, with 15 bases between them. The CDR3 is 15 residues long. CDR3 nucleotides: TGTGCCAGCTCACCCGGAACCGGGTTCGTCACTGAAGCTTTCTTT. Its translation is CASSPGTGFVTEAFF.

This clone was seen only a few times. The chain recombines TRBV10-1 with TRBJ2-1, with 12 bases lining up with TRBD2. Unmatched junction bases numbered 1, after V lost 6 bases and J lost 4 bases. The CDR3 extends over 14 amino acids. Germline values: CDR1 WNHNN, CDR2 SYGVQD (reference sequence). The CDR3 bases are TGCGCCAGCAGAGGACTAGCGGGGTACAATGAGCAGTTCTTC. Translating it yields CASRGLAGYNEQFF.

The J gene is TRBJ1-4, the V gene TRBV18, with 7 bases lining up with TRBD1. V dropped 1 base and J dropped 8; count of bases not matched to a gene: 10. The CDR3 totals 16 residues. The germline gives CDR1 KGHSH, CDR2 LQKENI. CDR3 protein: CASSPQPTGIEEKLFF. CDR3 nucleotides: TGTGCCAGCTCACCACAACCGACAGGGATCGAAGAAAAACTGTTTTTT. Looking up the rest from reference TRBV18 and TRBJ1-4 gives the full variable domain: NAGVMQNPRHLVRRRGQEARLRCSPMKGHSHVYWYRQLPEEGLKFMVYLQKENIIDESGMPKERFSAEFPKEGPSILRIQQVVRGDSAAYFCASSPQPTGIEEKLFFGSGTQLSVL.

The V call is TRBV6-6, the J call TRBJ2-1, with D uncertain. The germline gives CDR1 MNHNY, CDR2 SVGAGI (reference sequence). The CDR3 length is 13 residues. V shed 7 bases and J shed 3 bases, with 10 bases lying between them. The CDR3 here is CASTEADYNEQFF. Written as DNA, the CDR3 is TGTGCCAGCACCGAAGCTGACTACAATGAGCAGTTCTTC.

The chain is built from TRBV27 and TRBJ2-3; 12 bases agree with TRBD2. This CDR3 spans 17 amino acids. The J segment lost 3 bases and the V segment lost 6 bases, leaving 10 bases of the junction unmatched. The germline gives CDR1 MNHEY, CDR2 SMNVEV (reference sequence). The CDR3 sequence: CASSPRLAGEWTDTQYF. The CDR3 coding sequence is TGTGCCAGCAGCCCTCGACTAGCGGGAGAATGGACAGATACGCAGTATTTT.

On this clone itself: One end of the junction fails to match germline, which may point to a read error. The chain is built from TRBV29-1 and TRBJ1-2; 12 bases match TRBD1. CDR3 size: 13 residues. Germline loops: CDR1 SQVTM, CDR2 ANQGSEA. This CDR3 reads CSVEGGQGAGYPF. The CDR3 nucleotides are TGCAGCGTTGAAGGGGGACAGGGGGCTGGCTACCCCTTC.

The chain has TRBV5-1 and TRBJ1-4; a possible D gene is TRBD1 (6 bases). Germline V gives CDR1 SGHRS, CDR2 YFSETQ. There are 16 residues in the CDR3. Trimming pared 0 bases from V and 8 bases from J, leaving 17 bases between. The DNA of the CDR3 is TGCGCCAGCAGCTTGGCGCCGGCGGGGGGCGAAGAAAAACTGTTTTTT. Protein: CASSLAPAGGEEKLFF.

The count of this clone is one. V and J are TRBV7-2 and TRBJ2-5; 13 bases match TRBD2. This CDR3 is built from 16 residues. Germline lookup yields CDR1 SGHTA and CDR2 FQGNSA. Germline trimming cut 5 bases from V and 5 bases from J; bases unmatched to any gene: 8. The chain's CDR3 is CASSPRTSGGLETQYF. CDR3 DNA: TGTGCCAGCAGCCCTAGGACTAGCGGGGGACTTGAGACCCAGTACTTC.

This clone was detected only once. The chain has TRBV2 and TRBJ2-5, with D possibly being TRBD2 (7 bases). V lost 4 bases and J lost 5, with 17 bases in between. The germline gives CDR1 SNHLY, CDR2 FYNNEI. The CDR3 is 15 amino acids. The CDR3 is CASSVSRGGGETQYF. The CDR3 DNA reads TGTGCCAGCAGTGTTTCGAGGGGGGGCGGGGAGACCCAGTACTTC.